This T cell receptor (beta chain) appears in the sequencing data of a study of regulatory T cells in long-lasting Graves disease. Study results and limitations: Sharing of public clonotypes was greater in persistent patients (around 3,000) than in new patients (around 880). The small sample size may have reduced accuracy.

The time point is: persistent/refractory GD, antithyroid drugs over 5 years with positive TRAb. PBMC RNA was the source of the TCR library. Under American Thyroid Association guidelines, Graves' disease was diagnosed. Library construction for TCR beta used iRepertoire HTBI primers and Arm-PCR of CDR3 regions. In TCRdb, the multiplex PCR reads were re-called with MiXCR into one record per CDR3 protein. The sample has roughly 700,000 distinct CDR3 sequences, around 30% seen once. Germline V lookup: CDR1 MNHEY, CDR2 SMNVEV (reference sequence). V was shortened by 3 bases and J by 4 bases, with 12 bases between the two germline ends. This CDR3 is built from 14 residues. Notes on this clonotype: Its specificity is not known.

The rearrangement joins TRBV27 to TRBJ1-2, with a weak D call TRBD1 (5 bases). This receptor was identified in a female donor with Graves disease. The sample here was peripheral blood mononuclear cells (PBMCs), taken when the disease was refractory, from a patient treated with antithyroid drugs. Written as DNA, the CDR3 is TGTGCCAGCAGTTTCCAGGGCCAAAGCTATGGCTACACCTTC. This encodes CASSFQGQSYGYTF.